Shown below are 21 T cell receptor beta chains from a single sample sequenced in a study of T cell responses to AZD1222 COVID-19 vaccine. This table comes from immunoSEQ multiplex PCR, and its TCRdb copy is limited to in-frame clones, with some not included. This sample carries about 140,000 clones, 80% to 95% of them seen once, and the ten largest clones take about 3.7%. The specimen comprised peripheral blood, sampled 28 days after the second AZD1222 dose. The source is an adult who received the AZD1222 COVID-19 vaccine.

This clone showed up just a few times. This chain connects TRBV14 to TRBJ2-7; D call uncertain. Germline-derived CDR1 and CDR2 are SGHDN and FVKESK. Deletions cut 4 bases from V and 4 bases from J, with 8 bases between. There are 12 residues in the CDR3. CDR3: CASSRDWYEQYF. Here the CDR3 DNA reads TGTGCCAGCAGCCGTGATTGGTACGAGCAGTACTTC. Complete variable domain (other parts from reference TRBV14 and TRBJ2-7): EAGVTQFPSHSVIEKGQTVTLRCDPISGHDNLYWYRRVMGKEIKFLLHFVKESKQDESGMPNNRFLAERTGGTYSTLKVQPAELEDSGVYFCASSRDWYEQYFGPGTRLTVT.

The chain has TRBV28 and TRBJ1-2; D possibly corresponds to TRBD1 (6 bases). The CDR3 is 15 amino acids. Germline CDR1 and CDR2: MDHEN and SYDVKM. V was shortened by 4 bases and J by 7 bases, with 19 bases between the two germline ends. The CDR3 loop is CASSSDLGGYGGYTF. As DNA, the CDR3 is TGTGCCAGCAGTTCGGATTTAGGGGGGTATGGTGGCTACACCTTC.

This clone was counted a single time. The rearrangement uses TRBV7-9 and TRBJ2-5; D is uncertain. The CDR3 length is 14 residues. The germline CDR1 and CDR2 sequences are SEHNR and FQNEAQ (reference sequence). With 2 bases removed from V and 3 bases from J, the gap between germline ends came to 10 bases. CDR3 region: CASSLKVGKETQYF. The CDR3, as DNA: TGTGCCAGCAGCTTAAAAGTGGGAAAAGAGACCCAGTACTTC.

V gene TRBV14 combines with J gene TRBJ1-2, with D perhaps TRBD1 (5 bases). In germline, CDR1 is SGHDN, CDR2 FVKESK. The CDR3 consists of 12 residues. V was clipped by 5 bases and J by 3 bases, with 7 bases between them. The CDR3 loop is CASSWGHYGYTF. CDR3 in DNA: TGTGCCAGCAGCTGGGGCCACTATGGCTACACCTTC. The whole variable domain, remainder taken from reference TRBV14 and TRBJ1-2, is EAGVTQFPSHSVIEKGQTVTLRCDPISGHDNLYWYRRVMGKEIKFLLHFVKESKQDESGMPNNRFLAERTGGTYSTLKVQPAELEDSGVYFCASSWGHYGYTFGSGTRLTVV.

The rearrangement uses TRBV4-2 and TRBJ1-4; TRBD1 might be the D (5 bases). Trimming stripped 0 bases from V and 6 bases from J, with 11 bases between. This CDR3 contains 15 residues. Looked up from germline, CDR1 is LGHNA and CDR2 is YNFKEQ. The CDR3 DNA follows: TGTGCCAGCAGCCAAGAATCAGGGAGGGATGAAAAACTGTTTTTT. It translates to CASSQESGRDEKLFF.

The genes are TRBV18 and TRBJ1-4; TRBD1 matches at 9 bases. Trimming removed 0 bases from V and 8 bases from J; junction bases left unmatched: 4. This CDR3 is built from 15 residues. In germline, CDR1 is KGHSH, CDR2 LQKENI. The CDR3 DNA follows: TGTGCCAGCTCACCACCCGGGACAGGGAACGAAAAACTGTTTTTT. As protein: CASSPPGTGNEKLFF.

J is TRBJ2-2 and V is TRBV7-2; maybe TRBD1 (5 bases). This CDR3 spans 15 amino acids. Germline V gene data show CDR1 as SGHTA and CDR2 as FQGNSA. Trimming removed 2 bases at V and 4 bases at J, with 11 bases between. In DNA, the CDR3 is TGTGCCAGCAGCTTACGGCAGGGCCGCACCGGGGAGCTGTTTTTT. It translates to CASSLRQGRTGELFF.

The chain joins TRBV25-1 to TRBJ1-2; D might be TRBD1 (5 bases). The CDR3 loop spans 12 amino acids. CDR1 and CDR2 from the germline V gene are MGHDK and SYGVNS. Deletions cut 4 bases from V and 8 bases from J, with 11 bases between. As DNA, the CDR3 is TGTGCCAGCAGTGTTTGGAGGGACGGCTACACCTTC. It is translated as CASSVWRDGYTF.

The rearrangement uses TRBV27 and TRBJ2-7; TRBD2 aligns across 10 bases. The CDR3 runs 15 residues. CDR1 MNHEY and CDR2 SMNVEV come from the germline V gene (reference sequence). With 9 bases clipped from V and 4 bases from J, the junction kept 12 bases outside the gene matches. CDR3 sequence: CASSGSGRAIYEQYF. The CDR3 DNA is TGTGCCAGTTCAGGAAGCGGGAGGGCCATATACGAGCAGTACTTC.

The J gene is TRBJ1-2, the V gene TRBV14; D not resolved. Trimming pared 0 bases from V and 7 bases from J, leaving 12 bases between. The CDR3 is made up of 14 amino acids. In germline, CDR1 is SGHDN, CDR2 FVKESK. The CDR3, as DNA: TGTGCCAGCAGCCAAGATCAGCGACGTGGTGGCTACACCTTC. Translated: CASSQDQRRGGYTF.

The chain uses TRBV19 and TRBJ2-3, with D possibly called TRBD1 or TRBD2 (6 bases each). CDR3 length: 15 residues. V was trimmed by 6 bases and J by 2 bases, leaving 15 bases between them. CDR1 is LNHDA and CDR2 is SQIVND in the germline V gene (reference sequence). For the CDR3, the DNA is TGTGCCAGTAGCTCACGAGGGGGGCCCACAGATACGCAGTATTTT. Translating gives CASSSRGGPTDTQYF.

The rearrangement uses TRBV7-8 and TRBJ2-7; 13 bases are a match to TRBD2. The CDR3 sequence is 17 residues long. CDR1 SGHVS and CDR2 FQNEAQ come from the germline V gene. V was pared by 5 bases and J by 2 bases, with 9 bases of the junction left unmatched. CDR3 sequence: CASSLTSGRAWAYEQYF. The CDR3 DNA follows: TGTGCCAGCAGCCTAACTAGCGGGAGGGCCTGGGCCTACGAGCAGTACTTC.

CDR3 sequence reads: CASRPSTGRLNEKLFF. The CDR3 nucleotides are TGCGCCAGCAGACCCTCGACAGGGAGGCTTAATGAAAAACTGTTTTTT. The chain carries TRBV4-1 and TRBJ1-4; 7 nucleotides align to TRBD1. CDR3 length equals 16 residues. The V segment lost 6 bases and the J segment 4 bases; nucleotides outside the gene matches: 11. Germline V gives CDR1 MGHRA, CDR2 YSYEKL.

This chain joins TRBV5-6 and TRBJ1-1; maybe TRBD1 (6 bases). The CDR3 runs 14 residues. Germline-derived CDR1 and CDR2 are SGHDT and YYEEEE. Trimming took 3 bases from V and 5 from J, leaving 14 bases between them. The CDR3 region is CASSSSGRGTEAFF. The CDR3 DNA reads TGTGCCAGCAGCTCTTCAGGGAGGGGGACTGAAGCTTTCTTT.

CDR3 DNA sequence: TGTGCCAGCAGTCCAACCGGGACGGTTTATAGCAATCAGCCCCAGCATTTT. Protein sequence: CASSPTGTVYSNQPQHF. The genes are TRBV28 and TRBJ1-5; TRBD1 might be the D (5 bases). This CDR3 is built from 17 residues. Germline values: CDR1 MDHEN, CDR2 SYDVKM. The V end lost 5 bases, the J end lost 0 bases, and 17 bases lay between the germline ends.

The rearrangement links TRBV27 to TRBJ1-6, with TRBD1 matching 8 bases. Trimming removed 6 bases from V and 7 bases from J; junction bases left unmatched: 8. CDR1 is MNHEY, CDR2 SMNVEV, per germline (reference sequence). The length of the CDR3 is 15 residues. In DNA, the CDR3 is TGTGCCAGCAGCCCGGACAGGGCTATAAATTCACCCCTCCACTTT. This sequence encodes CASSPDRAINSPLHF.

The chain has TRBV4-1 and TRBJ2-3; tentative D call: TRBD1 (6 bases). This CDR3 is built from 14 residues. Germline assignment: CDR1 MGHRA and CDR2 YSYEKL. V lost 1 base and J 5 bases, leaving 10 bases between the germline ends. The CDR3 DNA follows: TGCGCCAGCAGCCAAGTGGGGGCCGGAGATACGCAGTATTTT. This sequence encodes CASSQVGAGDTQYF.

The V and J genes are TRBV24-1 and TRBJ2-5; 7 positions agree with TRBD1. Germline loops: CDR1 KGHDR, CDR2 SFDVKD. The CDR3 runs 15 residues. V gave up 1 base and J gave up 5 bases; unmatched junction bases: 6. CDR3 residues: CATSDFETGLETQYF. The CDR3 DNA is TGTGCCACCAGTGATTTCGAGACAGGGCTGGAGACCCAGTACTTC.

This sequence joins TRBV6-1 and TRBJ2-1, with a tentative D call TRBD1 (5 bases). The V end was cut by 3 bases, the J end by 7 bases, with 13 bases between. The germline CDR1 and CDR2 sequences are MNHNS and SASEGT. This CDR3 contains 14 residues. DNA of the CDR3: TGTGCCAGCAGTGACCGGCCAGGGAAAAATGAGCAGTTCTTC. It translates to CASSDRPGKNEQFF.

The J gene is TRBJ2-2, the V gene TRBV19; tentatively, D is TRBD2 (5 bases). The ends were cut back, 7 bases at V and 1 base at J, with 19 bases in the middle. CDR1 is LNHDA and CDR2 is SQIVND in the germline V gene (reference sequence). CDR3 length: 17 amino acids. The CDR3 bases are TGTGCCAGTATGGGTTCGGGGTCCCGTTTGAACACCGGGGAGCTGTTTTTT. Protein sequence: CASMGSGSRLNTGELFF.

The genes are TRBV5-8 and TRBJ2-2; D is possibly TRBD2 (6 bases). Per germline, CDR1 SGHTS and CDR2 YDEGEE. The CDR3 has 14 residues. V was pared by 1 base and J by 4 bases, with 8 bases between. The CDR3 sequence is CASSLRGGTGELFF. In nucleotides, the CDR3 is TGTGCCAGCAGCTTGAGGGGAGGCACCGGGGAGCTGTTTTTT.